This entry lists 30 T cell receptor beta chains sequenced from one sample in a study of cytomegalovirus exposure and HLA in healthy donors. PCR amplification relied on 60 Vbeta primers (plus 13 Jbeta primers). Profiling relied on immunoSEQ multiplex PCR, and the TCRdb table lists in-frame clones only, not all of them. This table has under 150,000 clones, roughly 79% appearing once. The sample taken for sequencing was PBMCs. The receptor set was obtained from a woman in her forties in good health and CMV-seropositive.

This chain links TRBV7-3 with TRBJ2-2; 10 nucleotides align to TRBD2. V shed 7 bases, J shed 0 bases, and the junction held 5 bases outside the gene matches. Germline V gene lookup returns CDR1 SGHTA and CDR2 FQGTGA. This CDR3 contains 16 residues. CDR3 loop: CASKRAGGPNTGELFF. The DNA for the CDR3 is TGTGCCAGCAAACGAGCGGGGGGGCCGAACACCGGGGAGCTGTTTTTT.

This clone appeared a few times. The chain joins TRBV2 to TRBJ2-3; 8 nucleotides agree with TRBD2. J gave up 3 bases and V 2 bases, and 4 bases lay outside the gene matches. Germline assignment: CDR1 SNHLY and CDR2 FYNNEI. The CDR3 extends over 15 amino acids. The CDR3 nucleotides read TGTGCCAGCAGTGAATCGGGGGGGCGGACAGATACGCAGTATTTT. Its protein is CASSESGGRTDTQYF.

The chain couples TRBV10-2 to TRBJ1-2, with a tentative D call TRBD1 (6 bases). There are 13 residues in the CDR3. Looked up from germline, CDR1 is WSHSY and CDR2 is SAAADI. Deletions cut 4 bases from V and 4 bases from J, with 10 bases between. The CDR3 coding sequence is TGCGCCAGCAGTGGAGGGGGGGGCTATGGCTACACCTTC. It specifies CASSGGGGYGYTF.

The J gene is TRBJ2-5, the V gene TRBV5-5; D may be TRBD2 (6 bases). This CDR3 is built from 15 residues. Trimming took off 4 bases at V and 7 bases at J, with 20 bases between the two ends. The germline V gene encodes CDR1 SGHKS and CDR2 YYEKEE (reference sequence). The CDR3 sequence is CASSPPGVGRGTQYF. The DNA for the CDR3 is TGTGCCAGCAGCCCCCCGGGGGTGGGTCGGGGGACCCAGTACTTC. Looking up the rest from reference TRBV5-5 and TRBJ2-5 gives the full variable domain: DAGVTQSPTHLIKTRGQQVTLRCSPISGHKSVSWYQQVLGQGPQFIFQYYEKEERGRGNFPDRFSARQFPNYSSELNVNALLLGDSALYLCASSPPGVGRGTQYFGPGTRLLVL.

Comment on this clone: The same CDR3 also results from other DNA sequences found in this sample. The J gene is TRBJ1-2, the V gene TRBV9; TRBD1 aligns across 7 bases. J lost 0 bases, V lost 3 bases, and 2 bases had no gene match. The CDR3 loop spans 14 amino acids. From germline, CDR1 is SGDLS and CDR2 YYNGEE. The CDR3 spells CASSGGGSNYGYTF. The CDR3 DNA follows: TGTGCCAGCAGCGGAGGGGGCTCTAACTATGGCTACACCTTC.

This clone has only one observation. V is TRBV5-1 and J is TRBJ1-2; no clear D. CDR1 SGHRS and CDR2 YFSETQ come from the germline V gene. V was trimmed by 1 base and J by 2 bases, leaving 9 bases between them. The CDR3 extends over 14 amino acids. The CDR3 DNA sequence: TGCGCCAGCAGCTTGAGCCTCCCCAACTATGGCTACACCTTC. Translation: CASSLSLPNYGYTF.

There are a few counts of this clone. The V call is TRBV28, the J call TRBJ1-6; D remains ambiguous. There are 10 residues in the CDR3. Germline V lookup: CDR1 MDHEN, CDR2 SYDVKM. Trimming took off 7 bases at V and 10 bases at J, with 5 bases between the two ends. The CDR3 nucleotides are TGTGCCAGCAACGGGTCACCCCTCCACTTT. Translated, it gives CASNGSPLHF.

DNA of the CDR3: TGTGCCAGCAGCTTAGGGCCCCTCTACAATGAGCAGTTCTTC. The encoded protein is CASSLGPLYNEQFF. The V call is TRBV11-3, the J call TRBJ2-1; no reliable D call. The CDR3 is 14 residues long. Per the germline V gene, CDR1 is SGHNT and CDR2 is YENEEA. V was trimmed by 1 base and J by 3 bases, leaving 7 bases between them.

DNA of the CDR3: TGCGCCAGCAGCTCCCTCCGTACTATTGGGGAGCAGTACTTC. Its protein is CASSSLRTIGEQYF. The chain uses TRBV5-1 and TRBJ2-5; D perhaps matches TRBD2 (5 bases). The CDR3 has 14 amino acids. Germline lookup yields CDR1 SGHRS and CDR2 YFSETQ. Between the trimmed V and J ends, which lost 3 bases and 11 bases, there was a span of 20 bases. The full variable domain, with the rest looked up from reference TRBV5-1 and TRBJ2-5, is KAGVTQTPRYLIKTRGQQVTLSCSPISGHRSVSWYQQTPGQGLQFLFEYFSETQRNKGNFPGRFSGRQFSNSRSEMNVSTLELGDSALYLCASSSLRTIGEQYFGPGTRLLVL.

This clone was observed a few times. The V gene is TRBV15, the J gene TRBJ2-5; D might be TRBD1 (6 bases). Per the germline V gene, CDR1 is LNHNV and CDR2 is YYDKDF (reference sequence). Trimming cost V 5 bases and J 2 bases, with 12 bases left between them. The CDR3 runs 14 residues. CDR3 coding DNA: TGTGCCACCAGCGGGGGACACCCTCAAGAGACCCAGTACTTC. Amino acids: CATSGGHPQETQYF.

In DNA form, the CDR3 reads TGCAGTGGATGGGGGAGCGGGGGCTACACCTTC. It translates to CSGWGSGGYTF. The rearrangement links TRBV20-1 to TRBJ1-2; TRBD1 is a possible D gene (5 bases). With 7 bases removed from V and 8 bases from J, the gap between germline ends came to 14 bases. In germline, CDR1 is DFQATT, CDR2 SNEGSKA (reference sequence). There are 11 residues in the CDR3.

The chain uses TRBV2 and TRBJ1-5, with D uncertain. Trimming cost V 6 bases and J 4 bases, with 10 bases left between them. The germline CDR1 and CDR2 sequences are SNHLY and FYNNEI. The length of the CDR3 is 13 residues. CDR3 residues: CASSPGNNQPQHF. The CDR3 DNA is TGTGCCAGCAGCCCAGGTAATAATCAGCCCCAGCATTTT.

This clone appeared once. The rearrangement links TRBV7-9 to TRBJ1-2, with 8 bases aligning to TRBD1. The germline V gene encodes CDR1 SEHNR and CDR2 FQNEAQ (reference sequence). The CDR3 length is 15 residues. The V segment lost 5 bases and the J segment 0 bases; nucleotides outside the gene matches: 5. The CDR3 loop reads CASSAQGVTNYGYTF. Here the CDR3 DNA reads TGTGCCAGCAGCGCACAGGGGGTGACTAACTATGGCTACACCTTC.

The V call is TRBV2, the J call TRBJ1-2; D gene ambiguous. In germline, CDR1 is SNHLY, CDR2 FYNNEI. V lost 6 bases to trimming and J lost 5 bases, with 19 bases between them. The CDR3 is made up of 15 amino acids. CDR3 sequence: CASRQQYQFGYGYTF. DNA of the CDR3: TGTGCCAGCAGACAACAGTACCAGTTCGGATATGGCTACACCTTC.

The J gene is TRBJ2-3, the V gene TRBV9; 9 bases map to TRBD2. The germline V gene has CDR1 SGDLS and CDR2 YYNGEE. V gave up 3 bases and J gave up 0 bases; unmatched junction bases: 14. The CDR3 consists of 19 residues. As DNA, the CDR3 is TGTGCCAGCAGCGGACTAGCGGAGTCAACGGACCCTAGCACAGATACGCAGTATTTT. Translating it yields CASSGLAESTDPSTDTQYF.

The V and J genes are TRBV21-1 and TRBJ2-7; the tabulated D call, TRBD2, remains unverified against the DNA. TRBV21-1 is tagged as a pseudogene. The CDR3 covers 17 residues. The CDR3, as DNA: TGTGCCAGCGAGGGTCCTAACCGGGACTACGCAGCCTACGAGCAGTACTTC. Its translation is CASEGPNRDYAAYEQYF.

The chain recombines TRBV6-1 with TRBJ1-1, with unresolved D. This CDR3 region has 12 residues. CDR1 is MNHNS and CDR2 is SASEGT in the germline V gene. Trimming cost V 5 bases and J 4 bases, with 8 bases left between them. CDR3 nucleotide sequence: TGTGCCAGCAGTTTTAGCGGCACTGAAGCTTTCTTT. This sequence encodes CASSFSGTEAFF.

This sequence joins TRBV18 and TRBJ1-2; the D gene is possibly TRBD1 (5 bases). The CDR3 has 14 residues. Germline values: CDR1 KGHSH, CDR2 LQKENI. Trimming removed 0 bases from V and 8 bases from J, with 13 bases in between. CDR3 amino acids: CASSPPIQAAGYTF. CDR3 DNA: TGTGCCAGCTCACCACCTATACAGGCGGCCGGCTACACCTTC.

The chain carries TRBV7-2 and TRBJ1-4; D is undetermined. This CDR3 has 16 residues. V was trimmed by 5 bases and J by 2 bases, leaving 15 bases between them. Germline V CDR1 and CDR2: SGHTA, FQGNSA. The CDR3 loop is CASSRRSGITNEKLFF. The CDR3 DNA reads TGTGCCAGCAGCCGACGGAGTGGCATCACTAATGAAAAACTGTTTTTT. Using reference TRBV7-2 and TRBJ1-4 for the parts outside the CDR3, the full variable domain is GAGVSQSPSNKVTEKGKDVELRCDPISGHTALYWYRQSLGQGLEFLIYFQGNSAPDKSGLPSDRFSAERTGGSVSTLTIQRTQQEDSAVYLCASSRRSGITNEKLFFGSGTQLSVL.

This clone was detected a few times. The V call is TRBV18, the J call TRBJ2-5; 8 bases are a match to TRBD1. The V gene's germline CDR1 is KGHSH and CDR2 LQKENI. With V trimmed by 8 bases and J by 5 bases, 10 bases remained unmatched. The CDR3 totals 14 residues. In DNA, the CDR3 is TGTGCCAGCACGAGGCGGGGACAGGCGGAGACCCAGTACTTC. Amino acids: CASTRRGQAETQYF.

V usage is TRBV9 and J usage is TRBJ2-3; 8 nucleotides line up with TRBD1. This CDR3 is built from 15 residues. Germline CDR1 SGDLS, CDR2 YYNGEE. Losses at the gene ends were 2 bases for V and 4 bases for J; bases not matched to a gene: 6. This CDR3 reads CASSVGDRRSDTQYF. As DNA, the CDR3 is TGTGCCAGCAGCGTCGGGGACAGGAGATCAGATACGCAGTATTTT.

The chain combines TRBV28 with TRBJ1-5; D not resolved. This CDR3 is built from 12 residues. Germline CDR1 and CDR2: MDHEN and SYDVKM. Trimming removed 7 bases at V and 7 bases at J, with 11 bases between. The CDR3 DNA is TGTGCCAGCACTACGAATCGCCAGCCCCAGCATTTT. Translating it yields CASTTNRQPQHF.

This chain joins TRBV18 and TRBJ2-1; perhaps TRBD2 as D (5 bases). The CDR3 is 13 residues long. CDR1 is KGHSH and CDR2 is LQKENI in the germline V gene. The V end was cut by 4 bases, the J end by 10 bases, with 14 bases between. DNA for the CDR3: TGTGCCAGCTCACTCTTCCAATCGGGAGAGCAGTTCTTC. It codes for CASSLFQSGEQFF.

The CDR3 sequence: CAIGTGQRSTDTQYF. The CDR3 region has the DNA TGTGCGATTGGAACAGGACAGCGGAGCACAGATACGCAGTATTTT. This chain uses TRBV30 with TRBJ2-3, with D possibly being TRBD1 (6 bases). This CDR3 has 15 residues. Per germline, CDR1 GTSNPN and CDR2 SVGIG (reference sequence).

The rearrangement links TRBV10-3 to TRBJ1-1; perhaps TRBD1 as D (5 bases). The V gene lost 10 bases and the J gene lost 0 bases, with 21 bases spanning the gap. The germline V gene encodes CDR1 ENHRY and CDR2 SYGVKD. The CDR3 is made up of 16 amino acids. The CDR3 region is CATRTDSGGMNTEAFF. CDR3 bases: TGTGCCACCAGGACTGACTCCGGGGGTATGAACACTGAAGCTTTCTTT.

V gene TRBV6-6 combines with J gene TRBJ1-6, with a possible D match to TRBD1 (5 bases). This CDR3 comprises 14 residues. Germline values: CDR1 MNHNY, CDR2 SVGAGI (reference sequence). The V and J ends lost 3 bases and 10 bases respectively, with 13 bases between them. Written as DNA, the CDR3 is TGTGCCAGCAGTTATTTAGGGGAAGGGTCACCCCTCCACTTT. Translation: CASSYLGEGSPLHF.

This clone has only a few counts. The chain uses TRBV10-1 and TRBJ2-3, with a weak D call TRBD1 (6 bases). The CDR3 extends over 16 amino acids. The germline CDR1 and CDR2 sequences are WNHNN and SYGVQD (reference sequence). The V end lost 3 bases, the J end lost 5 bases, and 18 bases lay between the germline ends. CDR3 coding DNA: TGCGCCAGCAGTGACCCCGGACAGACCGCACGAGATACGCAGTATTTT. It codes for CASSDPGQTARDTQYF.

V is TRBV27 and J is TRBJ2-1, with D possibly matching TRBD1 (5 bases). The length of the CDR3 is 14 residues. Germline V CDR1 and CDR2: MNHEY, SMNVEV (reference sequence). The V end lost 5 bases, the J end lost 7 bases, and 15 bases lay between the germline ends. CDR3 residues: CASSSQGIRNEQFF. The CDR3 region has the DNA TGTGCCAGCAGTAGTCAGGGTATTCGGAATGAGCAGTTCTTC.

V and J are TRBV13 and TRBJ1-1, with D maybe TRBD1 (6 bases). V was clipped by 4 bases and J by 1 base, with 13 bases between them. Germline V lookup: CDR1 PRHDT, CDR2 FYEKMQ (reference sequence). The CDR3 loop spans 15 amino acids. CDR3 nucleotides: TGTGCCAGCAGCTACCAGGGGAGTAGGAACACTGAAGCTTTCTTT. Protein sequence: CASSYQGSRNTEAFF.

The chain recombines TRBV9 with TRBJ2-5; D may be TRBD2 (5 bases). Germline assignment: CDR1 SGDLS and CDR2 YYNGEE. V lost 0 bases and J lost 5, with 17 bases in between. The CDR3 sequence is 16 residues long. This CDR3 is CASSVGVVPSGETQYF. The CDR3 nucleotides read TGTGCCAGCAGCGTAGGGGTAGTCCCTTCGGGGGAGACCCAGTACTTC. The full variable domain, with the rest looked up from reference TRBV9 and TRBJ2-5, is DSGVTQTPKHLITATGQRVTLRCSPRSGDLSVYWYQQSLDQGLQFLIQYYNGEERAKGNILERFSAQQFPDLHSELNLSSLELGDSALYFCASSVGVVPSGETQYFGPGTRLLVL.